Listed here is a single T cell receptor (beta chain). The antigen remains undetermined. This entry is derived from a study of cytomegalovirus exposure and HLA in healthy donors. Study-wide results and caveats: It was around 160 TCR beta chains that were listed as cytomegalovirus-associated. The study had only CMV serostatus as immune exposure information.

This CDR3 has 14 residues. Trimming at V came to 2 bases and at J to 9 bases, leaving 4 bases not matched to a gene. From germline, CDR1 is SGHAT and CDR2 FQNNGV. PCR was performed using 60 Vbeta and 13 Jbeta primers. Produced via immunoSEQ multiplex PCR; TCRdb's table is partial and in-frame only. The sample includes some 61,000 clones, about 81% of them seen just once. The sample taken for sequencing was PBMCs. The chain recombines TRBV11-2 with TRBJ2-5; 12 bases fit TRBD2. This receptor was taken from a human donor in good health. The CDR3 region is CASSLPASGGAQYF. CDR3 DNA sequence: TGTGCCAGCAGCTTACCGGCTAGCGGGGGGGCCCAGTACTTC.